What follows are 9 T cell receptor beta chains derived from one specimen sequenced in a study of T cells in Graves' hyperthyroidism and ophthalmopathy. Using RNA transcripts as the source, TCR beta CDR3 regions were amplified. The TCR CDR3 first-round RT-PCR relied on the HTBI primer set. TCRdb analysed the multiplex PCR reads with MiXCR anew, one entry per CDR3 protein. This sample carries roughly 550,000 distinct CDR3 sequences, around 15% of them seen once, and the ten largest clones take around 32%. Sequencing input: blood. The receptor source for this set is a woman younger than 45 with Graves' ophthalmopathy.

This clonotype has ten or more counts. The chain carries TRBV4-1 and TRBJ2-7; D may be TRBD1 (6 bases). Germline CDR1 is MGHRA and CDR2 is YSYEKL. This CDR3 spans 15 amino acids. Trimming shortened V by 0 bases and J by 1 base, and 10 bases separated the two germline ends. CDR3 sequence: CASSQDHRASYEQYF. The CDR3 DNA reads TGCGCCAGCAGCCAAGATCACAGGGCTTCCTACGAGCAGTACTTC.

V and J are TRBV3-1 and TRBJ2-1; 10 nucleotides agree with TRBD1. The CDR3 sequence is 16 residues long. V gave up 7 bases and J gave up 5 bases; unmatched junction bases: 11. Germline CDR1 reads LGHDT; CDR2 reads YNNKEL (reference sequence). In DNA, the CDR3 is TGTGCCAGCACCGAGCGGGGGACAGGGGTCGACAATGAGCAGTTCTTC. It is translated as CASTERGTGVDNEQFF.

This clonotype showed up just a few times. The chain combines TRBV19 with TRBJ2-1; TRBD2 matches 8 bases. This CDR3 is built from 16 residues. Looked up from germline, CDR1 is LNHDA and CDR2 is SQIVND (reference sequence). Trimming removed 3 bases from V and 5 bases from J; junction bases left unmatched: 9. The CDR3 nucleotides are TGTGCCAGTAGTATTTACAGCGGGAGCCACCACAATGAGCAGTTCTTC. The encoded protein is CASSIYSGSHHNEQFF. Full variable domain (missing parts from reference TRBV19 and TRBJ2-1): DGGITQSPKYLFRKEGQNVTLSCEQNLNHDAMYWYRQDPGQGLRLIYYSQIVNDFQKGDIAEGYSVSREKKESFPLTVTSAQKNPTAFYLCASSIYSGSHHNEQFFGPGTRLTVL.

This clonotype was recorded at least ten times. The CDR3 loop reads CASSPTGTLNYGYTF. In DNA, the CDR3 is TGTGCCAGCAGCCCTACCGGGACGCTTAACTATGGCTACACCTTC. This chain links TRBV12-3 or TRBV12-4 with TRBJ1-2; possibly TRBD1 for D (5 bases). The CDR3 has 15 amino acids. V dropped 6 bases and J dropped 1 base, with 15 bases sitting between them.

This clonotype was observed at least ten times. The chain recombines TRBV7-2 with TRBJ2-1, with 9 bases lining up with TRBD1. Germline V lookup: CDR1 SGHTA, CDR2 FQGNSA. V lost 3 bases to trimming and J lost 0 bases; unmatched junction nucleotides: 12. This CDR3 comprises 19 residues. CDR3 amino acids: CASSLAPGQGQSSYNEQFF. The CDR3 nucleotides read TGTGCCAGCAGCTTGGCACCGGGACAGGGACAGAGCTCCTACAATGAGCAGTTCTTC.

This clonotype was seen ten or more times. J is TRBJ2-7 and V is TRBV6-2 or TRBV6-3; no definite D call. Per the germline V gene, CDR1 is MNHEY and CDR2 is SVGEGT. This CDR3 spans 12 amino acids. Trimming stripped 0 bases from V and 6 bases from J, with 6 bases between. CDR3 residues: CASSYSGFEQYF. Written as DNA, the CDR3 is TGTGCCAGCAGTTACTCAGGATTCGAGCAGTACTTC.

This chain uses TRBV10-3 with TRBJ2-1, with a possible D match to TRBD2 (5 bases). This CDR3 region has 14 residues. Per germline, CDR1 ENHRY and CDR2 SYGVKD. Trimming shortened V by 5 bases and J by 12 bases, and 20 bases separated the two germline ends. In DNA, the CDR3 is TGTGCCATCAGTCTGAAGGGAGACTTGGTAGGGCAGTTCTTC. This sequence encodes CAISLKGDLVGQFF.

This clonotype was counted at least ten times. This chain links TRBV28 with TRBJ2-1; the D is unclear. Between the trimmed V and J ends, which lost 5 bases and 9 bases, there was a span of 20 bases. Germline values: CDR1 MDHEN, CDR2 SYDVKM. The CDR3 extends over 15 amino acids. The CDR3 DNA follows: TGTGCCAGCAGTAGGCCACGGGTCCATCGTGGTGAGCAGTTCTTC. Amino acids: CASSRPRVHRGEQFF.

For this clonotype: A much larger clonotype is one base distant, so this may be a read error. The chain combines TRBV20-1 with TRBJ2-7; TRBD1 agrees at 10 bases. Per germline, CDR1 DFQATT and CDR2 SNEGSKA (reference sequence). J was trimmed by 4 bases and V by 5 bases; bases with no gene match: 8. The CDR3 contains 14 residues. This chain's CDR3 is CSAGDRGSPYEQYF. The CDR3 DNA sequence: TGCAGTGCTGGGGACAGGGGCAGTCCGTACGAGCAGTACTTC.